Described below is a single T cell receptor beta chain sequence and its context. What antigen it recognizes has not been identified. There are no base qualities to consult, and no much larger clone falls within one base. The sample originates from a study of radiotherapy plus CTLA-4 blockade in lung cancer (dated by TCRdb to the late 2010s). Turning to the overall study: Among the enrolled patients, about 19% had an objective response, and about 29% reached disease control.

The receptor library was made with the immunoSEQ multiplex PCR assay. TCRdb mirrors the immuneACCESS table, restricted to in-frame sequences. Some clones are absent from its copies; in checked studies, under half trace to an unresolved V gene, and the reason for the others is unknown. Here the sample has 35,000 to 45,000 clones; 72% occur a single time. 11% of the sample is taken by the ten largest. The study tested focal radiation therapy combined with CTLA-4 blockade (ipilimumab) in patients with chemo-refractory metastatic non-small-cell lung cancer. The investigation overall reported the following: The strongest predictors of response were reported to be early dynamic shifts in blood T cell clones along with a rise in serum interferon-beta following radiation. After treatment with radiotherapy and ipilimumab, TCR clones that came from tumors expanded in the peripheral blood.

Per the germline V gene, SGHTA is the CDR1 and FQGNSA is the CDR2. V sheds 5 bases and J sheds 7 bases, leaving 8 bases between their ends. The CDR3 goes from the cysteine to the phenylalanine over 12 residues. The kept DNA is CDR3 alone, 36 bases in frame from the first base. The sequence came from a human donor with non-small cell lung cancer who had stable disease on radiotherapy plus ipilimumab. The chain is made from TRBV7-2 and TRBJ2-2, with the D segment identity uncertain. Here the sequenced sample was peripheral blood, taken from a patient treated with radiotherapy plus ipilimumab. The CDR3 has the sequence CASSIHIGELFF. The bases are TGTGCCAGCAGCATCCACATCGGGGAGCTGTTTTTT.